This TCR beta chain originates from a study of breast tumors, draining lymph nodes, adjacent tissues. Study observations and caveats: Tumor repertoires ranked between lymph nodes and nontumor tissue in diversity, with V and J gene preferences. Luminal-like breast cancer showed significantly greater tumor-nontumor repertoire similarity than basal-like breast cancer did. That most tumor T cells come from lymph nodes remained unproven. Most tumor T cells seemingly derive from lymph node, then expand in tumor.

Breast cancer patients provided tissue from their axillary draining lymph nodes. TCRdb re-derived calls from the multiplex PCR reads in MiXCR, one entry per CDR3 protein. The table lists roughly 260,000 distinct CDR3 sequences, around 30% of them singletons. The germline V gene encodes CDR1 SGHRS and CDR2 YFSETQ. After removal of 4 bases from V and 4 bases from J, the junction contained 11 bases not matched to a gene. This CDR3 is 16 amino acids long. About this clonotype: Its antigen is currently unknown. Just one base apart from a much larger clone, this may be a read error.

Sequencing was carried out using axillary lymph node tissue. The chain has TRBV5-1 and TRBJ2-5; 9 bases align to TRBD1. This TCR was sampled from a female donor with breast cancer. Some clones in this sample may be carry-over from other donors' samples. In DNA form, the CDR3 reads TGCGCCAGCAGCCCCCCAAGGACAGGGGACCGAGAGACCCAGTACTTC. Protein: CASSPPRTGDRETQYF.